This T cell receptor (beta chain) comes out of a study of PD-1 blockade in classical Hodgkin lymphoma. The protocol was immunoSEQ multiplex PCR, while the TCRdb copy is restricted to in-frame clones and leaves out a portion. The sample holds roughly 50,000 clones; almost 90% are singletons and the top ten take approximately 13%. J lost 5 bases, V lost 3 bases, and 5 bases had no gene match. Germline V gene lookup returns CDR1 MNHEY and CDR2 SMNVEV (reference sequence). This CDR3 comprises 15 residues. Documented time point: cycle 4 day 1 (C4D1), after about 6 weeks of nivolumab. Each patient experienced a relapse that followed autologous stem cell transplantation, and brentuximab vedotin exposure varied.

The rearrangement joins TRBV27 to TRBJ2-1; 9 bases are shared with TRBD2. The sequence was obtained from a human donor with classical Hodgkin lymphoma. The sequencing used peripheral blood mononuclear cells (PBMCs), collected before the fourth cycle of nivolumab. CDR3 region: CASSFVASGDNEQFF. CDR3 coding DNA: TGTGCCAGCAGTTTTGTAGCTAGCGGGGACAATGAGCAGTTCTTC.